This is a list of T cell receptor beta chains from one sample in a study of CD8 T cells in ankylosing spondylitis. MiXCR, applied by TCRdb to the 5' RACE reads, yields one record per CDR3 protein. In the table there are about 340,000 distinct CDR3 sequences, roughly 14% of which are singletons. Sequencing was carried out using blood, either unsorted or a sorted T cell fraction (not recorded which). These receptors originate from a male donor with ankylosing spondylitis or in good health (not recorded which). The conserved cysteine and the conserved F or W are not part of the CDR3 here.

j_gene: TRBJ1-5
len: 14
v_gene: TRBV4-1
CDR3aa: ASSQGRQVINQPQH

j_gene: TRBJ1-1
len: 13
v_gene: TRBV5-5
CDR3aa: ASSPRVSTNTEAF

j_gene: TRBJ2-1
len: 13
v_gene: TRBV5-1
CDR3aa: ASSLTSSSYNEQF

j_gene: TRBJ2-1
len: 13
v_gene: TRBV29-1
CDR3aa: SVAGAGGPYNEQF

j_gene: TRBJ1-1
len: 12
v_gene: TRBV6-1
CDR3aa: ASRGTRGSTEAF

j_gene: TRBJ2-7
len: 13
v_gene: TRBV7-6
CDR3aa: ASSLAPDRGYEQY

j_gene: TRBJ2-1
len: 10
v_gene: TRBV7-9
CDR3aa: ASSAPGAEQF

j_gene: TRBJ1-1
len: 12
v_gene: TRBV12-3/TRBV12-4
CDR3aa: ASRRDRGYTEAF

j_gene: TRBJ1-2
len: 10
v_gene: TRBV6-5
CDR3aa: ASSRNRDGYT

j_gene: TRBJ2-5
len: 14
v_gene: TRBV12-3/TRBV12-4
CDR3aa: ASTPTAQGNQETQY

j_gene: TRBJ2-2
len: 16
v_gene: TRBV12-3/TRBV12-4
CDR3aa: AISRGPGTSFDTGELF

j_gene: TRBJ1-1
len: 10
v_gene: TRBV20-1
CDR3aa: SAGRTNTEAF

j_gene: TRBJ2-7
len: 12
v_gene: TRBV29-1
CDR3aa: SVLDRASSYEQY

j_gene: TRBJ2-3
len: 13
v_gene: TRBV7-9
CDR3aa: ASSLHTSGSDTQY

j_gene: TRBJ2-7
len: 14
v_gene: TRBV20-1
CDR3aa: SARRGTSGTAYEQY

j_gene: TRBJ2-1
len: 14
v_gene: TRBV6-1
CDR3aa: ASRDPSGRSYNEQF

j_gene: TRBJ2-1
len: 12
v_gene: TRBV4-1
CDR3aa: ASSQLGRGMEQF

j_gene: TRBJ2-5
len: 12
v_gene: TRBV20-1
CDR3aa: SAPKQGEGETQY

j_gene: TRBJ1-4
len: 14
v_gene: TRBV9
CDR3aa: ASSTTLGATNEKLF

j_gene: TRBJ2-4
len: 11
v_gene: TRBV20-1
CDR3aa: SADGLAGNIQY

j_gene: TRBJ2-1
len: 15
v_gene: TRBV2
CDR3aa: ASKTGRGGLNYNEQF

j_gene: TRBJ1-2
len: 12
v_gene: TRBV7-2
CDR3aa: ASSLYGDDYGYT

j_gene: TRBJ2-5
len: 15
v_gene: TRBV7-8
CDR3aa: ASSWSPDRGERETQY

j_gene: TRBJ1-4
len: 15
v_gene: TRBV5-1
CDR3aa: ASSLPAAGFGDEKLF

j_gene: TRBJ2-1
len: 12
v_gene: TRBV12-3/TRBV12-4
CDR3aa: ASRLGLPGNEQF

j_gene: TRBJ2-1
len: 14
v_gene: TRBV2
CDR3aa: ASRTGHSSSYNEQF

j_gene: TRBJ1-2
len: 15
v_gene: TRBV7-2
CDR3aa: ASSLLPGWDRDNGYT

j_gene: TRBJ2-7
len: 13
v_gene: TRBV20-1
CDR3aa: SAPRRLSGSIEQY

j_gene: TRBJ2-4
len: 14
v_gene: TRBV20-1
CDR3aa: SAREGLAAPKNIQY

j_gene: TRBJ1-1
len: 13
v_gene: TRBV27
CDR3aa: ASSGGQGFWAEAF

j_gene: TRBJ1-3
len: 11
v_gene: TRBV9
CDR3aa: ASSVDGGNTIY

j_gene: TRBJ2-3
len: 14
v_gene: TRBV2
CDR3aa: ASSERAGGGTDTQY

j_gene: TRBJ1-2
len: 11
v_gene: TRBV27
CDR3aa: ASSSGGLYGYT

j_gene: TRBJ2-6
len: 13
v_gene: TRBV6-1
CDR3aa: ASSSQGFGANVLT

j_gene: TRBJ2-1
len: 18
v_gene: TRBV14
CDR3aa: ASSHRLAGGRDHGHNEQF

j_gene: TRBJ2-3
len: 13
v_gene: TRBV11-2
CDR3aa: ASSPSAGVTDTQY

j_gene: TRBJ2-3
len: 12
v_gene: TRBV5-1
CDR3aa: ASSQGSRTDTQY

j_gene: TRBJ2-3
len: 14
v_gene: TRBV6-5
CDR3aa: ASSYPDRGPTDTQY

j_gene: TRBJ2-3
len: 13
v_gene: TRBV27
CDR3aa: ASSFSEGYTDTQY

j_gene: TRBJ2-3
len: 9
v_gene: TRBV20-1
CDR3aa: SAIGVDTQY

j_gene: TRBJ1-1
len: 14
v_gene: TRBV6-5
CDR3aa: ASSYQGRTMNTEAF

j_gene: TRBJ2-2
len: 10
v_gene: TRBV20-1
CDR3aa: SARGQGRELF

j_gene: TRBJ2-3
len: 13
v_gene: TRBV6-1
CDR3aa: ASRAPNLSTDTQY

j_gene: TRBJ2-7
len: 9
v_gene: TRBV30
CDR3aa: ARRELDEQY

j_gene: TRBJ2-5
len: 13
v_gene: TRBV5-1
CDR3aa: ASSLASSAQETQY

j_gene: TRBJ2-1
len: 14
v_gene: TRBV5-6
CDR3aa: ASSLFRDPPYNEQF

j_gene: TRBJ2-5
len: 12
v_gene: TRBV5-6
CDR3aa: ASRYLANQETQY

j_gene: TRBJ2-7
len: 11
v_gene: TRBV20-1
CDR3aa: SARAGAVLEQY

j_gene: TRBJ2-1
len: 12
v_gene: TRBV14
CDR3aa: ASSQDGLWSEQF

j_gene: TRBJ1-1
len: 11
v_gene: TRBV20-1
CDR3aa: SALPPMNTEAF

j_gene: TRBJ1-1
len: 11
v_gene: TRBV30
CDR3aa: AEKDRDGTEAF

j_gene: TRBJ1-4
len: 12
v_gene: TRBV20-1
CDR3aa: SATDRVANEKLF

j_gene: TRBJ2-6
len: 16
v_gene: TRBV11-2
CDR3aa: ASSLFYVGLSGANVLT

j_gene: TRBJ2-6
len: 15
v_gene: TRBV6-1
CDR3aa: ASNRGPAQSGANVLT

j_gene: TRBJ2-7
len: 11
v_gene: TRBV29-1
CDR3aa: SVCWGNPYEQY

j_gene: TRBJ2-2
len: 13
v_gene: TRBV9
CDR3aa: ASSVRLGAGGELF

j_gene: TRBJ2-1
len: 15
v_gene: TRBV11-2
CDR3aa: ASSVRLAALGHNEQF

j_gene: TRBJ2-7
len: 13
v_gene: TRBV6-5
CDR3aa: ASSYGTSGPYEQY

j_gene: TRBJ1-4
len: 14
v_gene: TRBV14
CDR3aa: ASSQDRTGDYEKLF

j_gene: TRBJ1-1
len: 12
v_gene: TRBV5-5
CDR3aa: ASSFTGGGTEAF